The next 11 T cell receptor beta chains were all read from a single sample in a study of T cells in Graves' hyperthyroidism and ophthalmopathy. Amplification of TCR beta CDR3 regions was performed using RNA transcripts as template. The HTBI primer set drove a first-round RT-PCR of the TCR CDR3. A single record per CDR3 protein comes from TCRdb applying MiXCR to the multiplex PCR reads. The sample lists 750,000 to 900,000 distinct CDR3 sequences, 35% to 40% occurring once. The sample consisted of blood. These TCRs come from a man between 18 and 29 years old with Graves' hyperthyroidism.

This sequence joins TRBV19 and TRBJ2-7, with unresolved D. Trimming stripped 1 base from V and 3 bases from J, with 10 bases between. Germline V gene data show CDR1 as LNHDA and CDR2 as SQIVND (reference sequence). The CDR3 runs 14 residues. In nucleotides, the CDR3 is TGTGCCAGTAGTATAGGCCCCCTGAACTACGAGCAGTACTTC. It codes for CASSIGPLNYEQYF.

About this clonotype itself: Just one base apart from a much larger clone, this may be a read error. The rearrangement joins TRBV7-9 to TRBJ1-2; D is ambiguous. Trimming cost V 3 bases and J 0 bases, with 8 bases left between them. CDR3 size: 14 residues. Germline V gene lookup returns CDR1 SEHNR and CDR2 FQNEAQ (reference sequence). The CDR3 bases are TGTGCCAGCAGCTTCGATACAGCTAACTATGGCTACACCTTC. Translating gives CASSFDTANYGYTF.

This clonotype appeared a few times. CDR3 loop: CASSLVGRADEKLFF. In DNA form, the CDR3 reads TGCGCCAGCAGCTTGGTGGGGAGGGCCGATGAAAAACTGTTTTTT. The chain has TRBV5-1 and TRBJ1-4; no definite D call. The V end was cut by 0 bases, the J end by 6 bases, with 12 bases between. Looked up from germline, CDR1 is SGHRS and CDR2 is YFSETQ. The CDR3 runs 15 residues.

In DNA form, the CDR3 reads TGTGCCAGCAGCGTAGCCCCAGGGCACACTGAAGCTTTCTTT. Encoded protein: CASSVAPGHTEAFF. J is TRBJ1-1 and V is TRBV9, with a possible D match to TRBD1 (5 bases). CDR3 size: 14 residues. Germline assignment: CDR1 SGDLS and CDR2 YYNGEE. Trimming stripped 0 bases from V and 3 bases from J, with 9 bases between. Complete variable domain (other parts from reference TRBV9 and TRBJ1-1): DSGVTQTPKHLITATGQRVTLRCSPRSGDLSVYWYQQSLDQGLQFLIQYYNGEERAKGNILERFSAQQFPDLHSELNLSSLELGDSALYFCASSVAPGHTEAFFGQGTRLTVV.

Only a few counts were recorded for this clonotype. In nucleotides, the CDR3 is TGCAGTGCCTGGGGGGGGCAAGAGACCCAGTACTTC. This translates into CSAWGGQETQYF. The chain links TRBV20-1 to TRBJ2-5; 7 nucleotides line up with TRBD2. The germline gives CDR1 DFQATT, CDR2 SNEGSKA (reference sequence). V was clipped by 6 bases and J by 2 bases; unmatched bases: 3. CDR3 size: 12 residues.

V gene TRBV5-1 combines with J gene TRBJ1-1; the D gene is possibly TRBD1 (5 bases). CDR1 SGHRS and CDR2 YFSETQ come from the germline V gene. Between the trimmed V and J ends, which lost 2 bases and 3 bases, there was a span of 14 bases. The CDR3 extends over 15 amino acids. CDR3: CASSFFTGGDTEAFF. For the CDR3, the DNA is TGCGCCAGCAGCTTTTTCACAGGAGGAGACACTGAAGCTTTCTTT.

This rearrangement joins TRBV6-1 to TRBJ1-5; the D gene is possibly TRBD1 (5 bases). Germline CDR1 and CDR2: MNHNS and SASEGT. V lost 8 bases, J lost 5 bases, and 19 bases lay in between. The CDR3 is made up of 15 amino acids. CDR3 DNA sequence: TGTGCCAGCTGCCCCCGGGGGGGTAGGGATCAGCCCCAGCATTTT. Its translation is CASCPRGGRDQPQHF.

This clonotype turned up a few times. This chain connects TRBV6-5 to TRBJ1-5; D is uncertain. V was cut by 4 bases and J by 6 bases, with 10 bases left in between. This CDR3 has 13 amino acids. In germline, CDR1 is MNHEY, CDR2 SVGAGI. The CDR3 region is CASSWGNGQPQHF. DNA for the CDR3: TGTGCCAGCAGTTGGGGTAACGGTCAGCCCCAGCATTTT.

This clonotype has at least ten counts. J is TRBJ2-6 and V is TRBV10-3, with D uncertain. Germline values: CDR1 ENHRY, CDR2 SYGVKD. This CDR3 is 15 amino acids long. Trimming removed 2 bases from V and 0 bases from J, with 5 bases in between. DNA for the CDR3: TGTGCCATCAGTGAGAAGATCTCTGGGGCCAACGTCCTGACTTTC. The encoded protein is CAISEKISGANVLTF.

The CDR3, as DNA: TGTGCCAGCAGCTTGCCGTACCGCGGAACAGGATGGGAAGAGACCCAGTACTTC. This codes for CASSLPYRGTGWEETQYF. The chain uses TRBV9 and TRBJ2-5; TRBD1 is a possible D gene (5 bases). Germline CDR1 is SGDLS and CDR2 is YYNGEE. V was clipped by 4 bases and J by 3 bases, with 25 bases between them. The CDR3 is 18 amino acids.

This clonotype was seen ten or more times. The DNA of the CDR3 is TGTGCCAGCAGTGAAAATCGGGGTTCCAATGAAAAACTGTTTTTT. This encodes CASSENRGSNEKLFF. This chain links TRBV25-1 with TRBJ1-4; D remains ambiguous. Deletions cut 2 bases from V and 5 bases from J, with 12 bases between. Germline loops: CDR1 MGHDK, CDR2 SYGVNS. The CDR3 length is 15 residues. Combining the CDR3 with reference TRBV25-1 and TRBJ1-4 gives the whole variable domain EADIYQTPRYLVIGTGKKITLECSQTMGHDKMYWYQQDPGMELHLIHYSYGVNSTEKGDLSSESTVSRIRTEHFPLTLESARPSHTSQYLCASSENRGSNEKLFFGSGTQLSVL.